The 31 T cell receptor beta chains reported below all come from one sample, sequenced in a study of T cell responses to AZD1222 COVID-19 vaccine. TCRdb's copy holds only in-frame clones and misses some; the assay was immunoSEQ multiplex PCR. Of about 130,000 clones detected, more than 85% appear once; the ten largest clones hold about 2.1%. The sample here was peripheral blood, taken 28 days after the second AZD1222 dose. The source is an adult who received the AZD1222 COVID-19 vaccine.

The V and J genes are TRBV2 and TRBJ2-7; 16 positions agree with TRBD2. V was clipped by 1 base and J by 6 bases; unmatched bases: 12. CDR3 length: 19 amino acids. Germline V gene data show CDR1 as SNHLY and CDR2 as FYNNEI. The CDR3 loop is CASSEDPGLAGGPLREQYV. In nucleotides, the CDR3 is TGTGCCAGCAGTGAAGACCCGGGACTAGCGGGAGGGCCTTTGCGCGAGCAGTACGTC.

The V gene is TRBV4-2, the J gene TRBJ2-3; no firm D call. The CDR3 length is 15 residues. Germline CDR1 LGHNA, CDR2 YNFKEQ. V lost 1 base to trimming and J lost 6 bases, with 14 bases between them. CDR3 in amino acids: CASSQGVRVADTQYF. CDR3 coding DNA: TGTGCCAGCAGCCAAGGGGTAAGAGTGGCGGATACGCAGTATTTT.

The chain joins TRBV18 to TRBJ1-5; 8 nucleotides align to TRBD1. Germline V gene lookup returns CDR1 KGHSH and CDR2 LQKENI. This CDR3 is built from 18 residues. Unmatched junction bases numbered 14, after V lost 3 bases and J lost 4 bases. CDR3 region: CASSPRGQGGGGNQPQHF. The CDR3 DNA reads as TGTGCCAGCTCACCCCGAGGACAGGGTGGTGGAGGAAATCAGCCCCAGCATTTT.

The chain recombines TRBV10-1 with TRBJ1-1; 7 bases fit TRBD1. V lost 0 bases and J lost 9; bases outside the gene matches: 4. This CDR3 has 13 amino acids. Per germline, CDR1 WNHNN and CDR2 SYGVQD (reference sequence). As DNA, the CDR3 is TGCGCCAGCAGTGAGTCGGGTAGGGGGCAAGCTTTCTTT. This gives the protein CASSESGRGQAFF.

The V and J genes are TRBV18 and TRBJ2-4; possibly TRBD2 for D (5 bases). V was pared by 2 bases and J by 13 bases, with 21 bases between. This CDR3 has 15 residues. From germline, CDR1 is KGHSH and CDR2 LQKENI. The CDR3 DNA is TGTGCCAGCTCACCAGGCCCTTTCCTCCAAGCGGCCCAGTACTTC. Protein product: CASSPGPFLQAAQYF.

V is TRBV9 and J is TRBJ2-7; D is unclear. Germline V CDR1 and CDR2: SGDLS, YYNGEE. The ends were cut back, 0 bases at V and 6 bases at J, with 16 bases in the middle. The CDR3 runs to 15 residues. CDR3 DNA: TGTGCCAGCAGCGTAGGGACGGTCGGTTTAGGCGAGCAGTACTTC. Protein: CASSVGTVGLGEQYF.

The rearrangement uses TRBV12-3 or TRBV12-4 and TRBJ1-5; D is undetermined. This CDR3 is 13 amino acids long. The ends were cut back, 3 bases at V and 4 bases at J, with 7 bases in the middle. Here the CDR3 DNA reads TGTGCCAGCAGTTTCACAGAAAATCAGCCCCAGCATTTT. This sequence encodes CASSFTENQPQHF.

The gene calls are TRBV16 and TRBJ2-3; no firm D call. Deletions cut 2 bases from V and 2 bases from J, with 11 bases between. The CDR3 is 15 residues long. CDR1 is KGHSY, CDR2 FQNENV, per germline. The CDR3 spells CASSQVFSDTDTQYF. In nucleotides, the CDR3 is TGTGCCAGCAGCCAAGTGTTTTCCGACACAGATACGCAGTATTTT.

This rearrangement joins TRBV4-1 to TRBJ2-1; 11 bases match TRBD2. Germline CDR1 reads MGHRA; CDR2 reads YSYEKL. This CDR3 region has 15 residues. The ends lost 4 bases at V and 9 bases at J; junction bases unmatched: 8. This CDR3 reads CASSLGLAGGREQFF. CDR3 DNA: TGCGCCAGCAGCCTTGGGCTAGCGGGAGGTCGTGAGCAGTTCTTC.

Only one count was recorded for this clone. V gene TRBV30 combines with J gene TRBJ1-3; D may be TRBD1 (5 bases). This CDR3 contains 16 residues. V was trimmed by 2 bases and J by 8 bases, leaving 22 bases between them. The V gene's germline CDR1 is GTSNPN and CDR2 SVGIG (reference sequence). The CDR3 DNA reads TGTGCCTGGAGTTCCCAAGGAGGGACCTCAGGGTACACCATATATTTT. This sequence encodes CAWSSQGGTSGYTIYF. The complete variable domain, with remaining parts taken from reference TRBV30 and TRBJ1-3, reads SQTIHQWPATLVQPVGSPLSLECTVEGTSNPNLYWYRQAAGRGLQLLFYSVGIGQISSEVPQNLSASRPQDRQFILSSKKLLLSDSGFYLCAWSSQGGTSGYTIYFGEGSWLTVV.

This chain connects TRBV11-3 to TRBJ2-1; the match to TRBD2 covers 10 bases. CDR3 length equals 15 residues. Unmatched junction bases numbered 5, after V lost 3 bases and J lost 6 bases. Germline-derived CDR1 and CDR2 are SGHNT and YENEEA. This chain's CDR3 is CASSLSGGAGNEQFF. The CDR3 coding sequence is TGTGCCAGCAGCTTGAGCGGGGGGGCCGGCAATGAGCAGTTCTTC. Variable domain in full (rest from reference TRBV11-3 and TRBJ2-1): EAGVVQSPRYKIIEKKQPVAFWCNPISGHNTLYWYLQNLGQGPELLIRYENEEAVDDSQLPKDRFSAERLKGVDSTLKIQPAELGDSAVYLCASSLSGGAGNEQFFGPGTRLTVL.

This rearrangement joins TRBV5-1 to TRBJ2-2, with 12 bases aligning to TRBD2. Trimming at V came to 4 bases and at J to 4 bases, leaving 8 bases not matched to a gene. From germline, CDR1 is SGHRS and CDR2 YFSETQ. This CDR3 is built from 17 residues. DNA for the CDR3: TGCGCCAGCAGCGTGCTAGCGGGAGGGCCGGGCACCGGGGAGCTGTTTTTT. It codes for CASSVLAGGPGTGELFF.

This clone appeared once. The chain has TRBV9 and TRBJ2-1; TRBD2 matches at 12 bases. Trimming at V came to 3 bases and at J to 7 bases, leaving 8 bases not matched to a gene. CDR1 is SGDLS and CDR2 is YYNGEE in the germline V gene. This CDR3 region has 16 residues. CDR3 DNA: TGTGCCAGCAGCGCCTCCGGTACTAGCGGGAGGAATGAGCAGTTCTTC. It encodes CASSASGTSGRNEQFF.

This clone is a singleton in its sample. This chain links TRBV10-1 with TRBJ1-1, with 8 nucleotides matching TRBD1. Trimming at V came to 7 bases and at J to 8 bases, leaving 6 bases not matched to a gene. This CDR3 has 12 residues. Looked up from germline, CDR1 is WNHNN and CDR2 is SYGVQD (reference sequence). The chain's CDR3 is CASKSGGPEAFF. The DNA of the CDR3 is TGCGCCAGCAAGTCAGGGGGCCCCGAAGCTTTCTTT.

The CDR3 region has the DNA TGTGCTTCGGGAAGCGGGAATGGCAATCAGCCCCAGCATTTT. Its protein product is CASGSGNGNQPQHF. This chain links TRBV12-5 with TRBJ1-5; D is undetermined. The ends were cut back, 11 bases at V and 2 bases at J, with 16 bases in the middle. Germline CDR1 is LGHNT and CDR2 is FRNRAP. CDR3 length: 14 amino acids.

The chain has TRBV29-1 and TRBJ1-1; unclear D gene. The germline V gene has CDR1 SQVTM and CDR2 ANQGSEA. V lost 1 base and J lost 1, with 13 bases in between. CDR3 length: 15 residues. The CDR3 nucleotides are TGCAGCGTTGAAGTCCTCGGTTGGGAGAACACTGAAGCTTTCTTT. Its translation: CSVEVLGWENTEAFF.

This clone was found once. The CDR3 here is CASSEGVMGIGKLFF. The CDR3 DNA reads as TGTGCCAGCAGTGAAGGGGTGATGGGGATCGGGAAACTGTTTTTT. The rearrangement joins TRBV2 to TRBJ1-4; D gene uncertain. The CDR3 consists of 15 residues. Per the germline V gene, CDR1 is SNHLY and CDR2 is FYNNEI. Trimming cost V 1 base and J 11 bases, with 17 bases left between them.

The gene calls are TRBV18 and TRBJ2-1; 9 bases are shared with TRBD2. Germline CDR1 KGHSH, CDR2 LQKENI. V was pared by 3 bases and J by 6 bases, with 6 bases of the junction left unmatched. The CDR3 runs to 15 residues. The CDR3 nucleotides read TGTGCCAGCTCACCGGTGGCTAGCGGGGTCAATGAGCAGTTCTTC. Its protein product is CASSPVASGVNEQFF.

Here the CDR3 DNA reads TGTGCCAGCAGCGCCACGGGACTCGGAAACACCATATATTTT. Translating it yields CASSATGLGNTIYF. The chain uses TRBV9 and TRBJ1-3, with D tentatively TRBD1 (5 bases). Germline CDR1 is SGDLS and CDR2 is YYNGEE. Trimming stripped 3 bases from V and 4 bases from J, with 11 bases between. The CDR3 sequence is 14 residues long.

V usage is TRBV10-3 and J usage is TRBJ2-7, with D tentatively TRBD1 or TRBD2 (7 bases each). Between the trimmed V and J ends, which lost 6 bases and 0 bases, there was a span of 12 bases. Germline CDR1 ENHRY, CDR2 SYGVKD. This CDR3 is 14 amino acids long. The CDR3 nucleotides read TGTGCCATCAGCGCAGGGGGGGGCTCCTACGAGCAGTACTTC. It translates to CAISAGGGSYEQYF.

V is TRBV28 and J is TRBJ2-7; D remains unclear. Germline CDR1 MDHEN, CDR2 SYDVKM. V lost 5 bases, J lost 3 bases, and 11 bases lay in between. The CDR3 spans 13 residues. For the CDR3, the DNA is TGTGCCAGCAGTCCCTCTCATAGCTACGAGCAGTACGTC. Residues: CASSPSHSYEQYV.

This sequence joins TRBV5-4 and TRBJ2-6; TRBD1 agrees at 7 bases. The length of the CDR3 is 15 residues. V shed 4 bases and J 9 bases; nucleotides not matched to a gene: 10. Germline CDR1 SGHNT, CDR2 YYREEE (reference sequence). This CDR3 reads CASSGTGAGDNVLTF. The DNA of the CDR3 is TGTGCCAGCAGCGGTACAGGGGCGGGTGACAACGTCCTGACTTTC.

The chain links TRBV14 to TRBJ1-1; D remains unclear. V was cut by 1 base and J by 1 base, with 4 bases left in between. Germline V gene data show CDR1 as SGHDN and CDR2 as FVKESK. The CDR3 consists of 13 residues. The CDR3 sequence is CASSQGGNTEAFF. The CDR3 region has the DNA TGTGCCAGCAGCCAAGGAGGGAACACTGAAGCTTTCTTT.

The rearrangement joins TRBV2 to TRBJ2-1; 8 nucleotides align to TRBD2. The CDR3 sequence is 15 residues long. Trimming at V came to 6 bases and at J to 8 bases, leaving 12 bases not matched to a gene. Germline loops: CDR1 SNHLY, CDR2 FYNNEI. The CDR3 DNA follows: TGTGCCAGCAGGAGGGGAGGTAGCGGGGACGATGAGCAGTTCTTC. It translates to CASRRGGSGDDEQFF.

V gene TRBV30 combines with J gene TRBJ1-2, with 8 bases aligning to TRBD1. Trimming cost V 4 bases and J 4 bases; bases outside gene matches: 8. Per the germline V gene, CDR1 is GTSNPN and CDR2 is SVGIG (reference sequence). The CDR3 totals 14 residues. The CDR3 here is CAWKGQANLYGYTF. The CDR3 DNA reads TGTGCCTGGAAGGGACAGGCTAATCTCTATGGCTACACCTTC.

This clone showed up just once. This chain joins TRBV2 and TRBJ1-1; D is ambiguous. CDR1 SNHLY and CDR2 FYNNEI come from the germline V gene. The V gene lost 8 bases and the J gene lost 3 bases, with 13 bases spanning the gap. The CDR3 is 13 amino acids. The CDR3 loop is CASQRTVDTEAFF. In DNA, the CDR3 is TGTGCCAGCCAGAGGACGGTAGACACTGAAGCTTTCTTT.

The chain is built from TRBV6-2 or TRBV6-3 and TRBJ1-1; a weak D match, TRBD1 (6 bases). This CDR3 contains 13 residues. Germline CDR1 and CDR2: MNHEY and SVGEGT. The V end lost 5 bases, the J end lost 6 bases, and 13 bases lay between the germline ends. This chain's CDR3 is CASSAYRVAEAFF. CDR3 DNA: TGTGCCAGCAGTGCGTACAGGGTCGCTGAAGCTTTCTTT.

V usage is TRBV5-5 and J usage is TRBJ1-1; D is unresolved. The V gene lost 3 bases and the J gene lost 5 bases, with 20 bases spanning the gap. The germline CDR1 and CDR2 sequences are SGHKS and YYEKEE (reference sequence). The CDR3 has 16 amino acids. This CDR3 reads CASSWVPVGPGTEAFF. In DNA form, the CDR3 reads TGTGCCAGCAGCTGGGTCCCCGTAGGCCCCGGGACTGAAGCTTTCTTT.

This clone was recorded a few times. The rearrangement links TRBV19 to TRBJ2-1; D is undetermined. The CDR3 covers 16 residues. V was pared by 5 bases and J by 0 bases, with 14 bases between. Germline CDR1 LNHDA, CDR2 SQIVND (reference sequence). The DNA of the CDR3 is TGTGCCAGTAGTCTAAGCGCCCGCGGCTCCTACAATGAGCAGTTCTTC. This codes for CASSLSARGSYNEQFF.

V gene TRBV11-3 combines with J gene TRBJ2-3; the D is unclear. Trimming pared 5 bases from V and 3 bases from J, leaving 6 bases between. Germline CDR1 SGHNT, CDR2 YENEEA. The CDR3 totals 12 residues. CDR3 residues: CASSPATDTQYF. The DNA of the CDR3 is TGTGCCAGCAGCCCGGCTACAGATACGCAGTATTTT. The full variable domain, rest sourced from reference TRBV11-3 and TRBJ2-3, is EAGVVQSPRYKIIEKKQPVAFWCNPISGHNTLYWYLQNLGQGPELLIRYENEEAVDDSQLPKDRFSAERLKGVDSTLKIQPAELGDSAVYLCASSPATDTQYFGPGTRLTVL.

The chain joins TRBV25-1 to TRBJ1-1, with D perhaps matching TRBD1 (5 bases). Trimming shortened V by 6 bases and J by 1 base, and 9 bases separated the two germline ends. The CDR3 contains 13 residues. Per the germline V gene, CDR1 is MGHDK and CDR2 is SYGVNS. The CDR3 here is CASRSGGNTEAFF. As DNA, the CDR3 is TGTGCCAGCAGATCCGGGGGGAACACTGAAGCTTTCTTT.